These 3 T cell receptor beta chains were all obtained from the same sample, sequenced in a study of blood T cell repertoires in COVID-19. Measured with immunoSEQ multiplex PCR; TCRdb has only the in-frame clones, and not every one. The sample has around 81,000 clones; nearly 90% are singletons. The sequenced material came from peripheral blood. These receptors were taken from a man between 65 and 85 years old with acute or convalescent COVID-19.

The J gene is TRBJ1-4, the V gene TRBV5-1; D is perhaps TRBD1 (6 bases). The length of the CDR3 is 15 residues. V lost 0 bases and J 3 bases, leaving 9 bases between the germline ends. Per germline, CDR1 SGHRS and CDR2 YFSETQ. CDR3 nucleotide sequence: TGCGCCAGCAGCTTGGACGGGACACCTAATGAAAAACTGTTTTTT. Protein product: CASSLDGTPNEKLFF.

The CDR3 bases are TGTGCCAGCAGCAGGGGGTTTAACTATGGCTACACCTTC. Translating it yields CASSRGFNYGYTF. The J gene is TRBJ1-2, the V gene TRBV28, with 7 bases fitting TRBD1. CDR1 is MDHEN and CDR2 is SYDVKM in the germline V gene. The J segment lost 1 base and the V segment lost 6 bases, leaving 2 bases of the junction unmatched. This CDR3 is 13 amino acids long.

The V and J genes are TRBV27 and TRBJ2-2, with D maybe TRBD1 (6 bases). The V and J ends lost 8 bases and 0 bases respectively, with 16 bases between them. CDR3 length: 16 residues. Germline CDR1 MNHEY, CDR2 SMNVEV (reference sequence). This CDR3 reads CASADRTPANTGELFF. The CDR3 DNA follows: TGTGCCAGCGCAGACAGGACCCCCGCGAACACCGGGGAGCTGTTTTTT.